These 19 T cell receptor beta chains came from one sample sequenced in a study of T cells after yellow fever vaccination. TCRdb itself ran the 5' RACE reads through MiXCR, one entry per CDR3 protein. The sample has 300,000 or so distinct CDR3 sequences, around 7% seen once. Sequenced here: PBMCs, sampled roughly 47 days after the first yellow fever vaccination. The receptor source for this set is a man aged 18 to 30 who received the YFV17D yellow fever vaccine.

V and J are TRBV7-2 and TRBJ2-3, with D possibly TRBD2 on 5 matching bases. The CDR3 has 12 residues. V lost 3 bases and J 6 bases, leaving 7 bases between the germline ends. Per germline, CDR1 SGHTA and CDR2 FQGNSA. The CDR3 DNA reads TGTGCCAGCAGCTTCCCGGGGGATACGCAGTATTTT. It encodes CASSFPGDTQYF.

This clonotype has a handful of counts. The chain carries TRBV5-1 and TRBJ1-4; D may be TRBD1 (5 bases). CDR1 and CDR2 from the germline V gene are SGHRS and YFSETQ. V was shortened by 4 bases and J by 5 bases, with 15 bases between the two germline ends. The CDR3 sequence is 15 residues long. The CDR3 DNA reads as TGCGCCAGCAGCCCAGCCGCTGGGGGAAATGAAAAACTGTTTTTT. This gives the protein CASSPAAGGNEKLFF.

The rearrangement uses TRBV9 and TRBJ2-3; 7 bases align to TRBD2. V lost 6 bases to trimming and J lost 5 bases; unmatched junction nucleotides: 6. CDR1 is SGDLS, CDR2 YYNGEE, per germline. CDR3 length: 13 residues. CDR3 amino acids: CASNGGGRDTQYF. CDR3 DNA: TGTGCCAGCAATGGGGGGGGGAGAGATACGCAGTATTTT. Variable domain in full (rest from reference TRBV9 and TRBJ2-3): DSGVTQTPKHLITATGQRVTLRCSPRSGDLSVYWYQQSLDQGLQFLIQYYNGEERAKGNILERFSAQQFPDLHSELNLSSLELGDSALYFCASNGGGRDTQYFGPGTRLTVL.

This clonotype was seen many times. V is TRBV2 and J is TRBJ2-7; no definite D call. Trimming took 8 bases from V and 1 from J, leaving 6 bases between them. The V gene's germline CDR1 is SNHLY and CDR2 FYNNEI. The CDR3 consists of 11 residues. The CDR3 sequence: CASLESYEQYF. For the CDR3, the DNA is TGTGCCAGCTTGGAGTCCTACGAGCAGTACTTC.

A few counts support this clonotype. This chain connects TRBV5-1 to TRBJ2-3; D is unresolved. The CDR3 length is 14 residues. Germline loops: CDR1 SGHRS, CDR2 YFSETQ. V was cut by 6 bases and J by 3 bases, with 14 bases left in between. CDR3 bases: TGCGCCAGCAAAGACCGTTACCAGACAGATACGCAGTATTTT. It codes for CASKDRYQTDTQYF.

This clonotype was picked up many times. The chain employs TRBV9 and TRBJ2-3, with D perhaps assigned TRBD1 or TRBD2 (5 bases each). V was cut by 4 bases and J by 6 bases, with 21 bases left in between. Germline V CDR1 and CDR2: SGDLS, YYNGEE. The length of the CDR3 is 16 residues. In DNA, the CDR3 is TGTGCCAGCAGCCCCCCTCCCGGGACCCCGTGGGATACGCAGTATTTT. The encoded protein is CASSPPPGTPWDTQYF. The entire variable domain, with the rest obtained from reference TRBV9 and TRBJ2-3, is as follows: DSGVTQTPKHLITATGQRVTLRCSPRSGDLSVYWYQQSLDQGLQFLIQYYNGEERAKGNILERFSAQQFPDLHSELNLSSLELGDSALYFCASSPPPGTPWDTQYFGPGTRLTVL.

This clonotype has just a few counts. The chain recombines TRBV5-1 with TRBJ2-7; D unresolved. The CDR3 totals 11 residues. CDR1 and CDR2 (germline): SGHRS, YFSETQ. Trimming stripped 7 bases from V and 5 bases from J, with 10 bases between. CDR3: CASRPFHEQYF. CDR3 nucleotides: TGCGCCAGCCGGCCGTTCCACGAGCAGTACTTC.

The CDR3 sequence is CASSFGREAQPQHF. CDR3 DNA: TGTGCCAGCAGTTTCGGAAGGGAGGCTCAGCCCCAGCATTTT. The J gene is TRBJ1-5, the V gene TRBV12-3 or TRBV12-4; unclear D gene. This CDR3 spans 14 amino acids. Trimming stripped 3 bases from V and 6 bases from J, with 12 bases between.

This clonotype was counted at least ten times. This chain's CDR3 is CASSPVGRAKNIQYF. Written as DNA, the CDR3 is TGTGCCAGCTCACCAGTTGGGCGAGCCAAAAACATTCAGTACTTC. The rearrangement links TRBV18 to TRBJ2-4; D is unresolved. The V and J ends lost 2 bases and 0 bases respectively, with 8 bases between them. The CDR3 consists of 15 residues. CDR1 and CDR2 from the germline V gene are KGHSH and LQKENI. The variable domain in full, completed from reference TRBV18 and TRBJ2-4, reads NAGVMQNPRHLVRRRGQEARLRCSPMKGHSHVYWYRQLPEEGLKFMVYLQKENIIDESGMPKERFSAEFPKEGPSILRIQQVVRGDSAAYFCASSPVGRAKNIQYFGAGTRLSVL.

This chain uses TRBV6-1 with TRBJ2-1; TRBD1 or TRBD2 may be the D gene (5 bases each). The CDR3 is 13 residues long. Trimming cost V 8 bases and J 4 bases, with 12 bases left between them. Germline lookup yields CDR1 MNHNS and CDR2 SASEGT. This chain's CDR3 is CASGGSEYNEQFF. The CDR3 nucleotides are TGTGCCAGCGGGGGATCGGAATACAATGAGCAGTTCTTC.

In its sample, this clonotype was seen a few times. V gene TRBV29-1 combines with J gene TRBJ2-3, with 11 positions matching TRBD2. The CDR3 has 15 amino acids. The J segment lost 2 bases and the V segment lost 4 bases, leaving 5 bases of the junction unmatched. Germline V CDR1 and CDR2: SQVTM, ANQGSEA. As DNA, the CDR3 is TGCAGCGTTGCTACTAGCGGGGGACTCACAGATACGCAGTATTTT. This codes for CSVATSGGLTDTQYF.

This clonotype was seen repeatedly, ten times or more. The chain combines TRBV20-1 with TRBJ1-4; D gene ambiguous. Germline CDR1 reads DFQATT; CDR2 reads SNEGSKA (reference sequence). The CDR3 has 12 residues. Trimming pared 1 base from V and 2 bases from J, leaving 2 bases between. The CDR3 DNA reads TGCAGTGCTAGAGCTACTAATGAAAAACTGTTTTTT. This sequence encodes CSARATNEKLFF.

This clonotype has a count of ten or more. The rearrangement uses TRBV9 and TRBJ1-1; perhaps TRBD1 as D (6 bases). The ends were cut back, 4 bases at V and 6 bases at J, with 10 bases in the middle. This CDR3 contains 12 residues. Germline V CDR1 and CDR2: SGDLS, YYNGEE. The CDR3 loop reads CASSLGGPEAFF. The CDR3 DNA is TGTGCCAGCAGCTTAGGGGGTCCTGAAGCTTTCTTT.

This clonotype was counted a few times. The V and J genes are TRBV20-1 and TRBJ1-2, with unresolved D. This CDR3 region has 13 residues. Germline CDR1 is DFQATT and CDR2 is SNEGSKA (reference sequence). Trimming took 6 bases from V and 2 from J, leaving 13 bases between them. The CDR3 sequence: CSATMGMNYGYTF. The DNA for the CDR3 is TGCAGTGCAACGATGGGTATGAACTATGGCTACACCTTC.

The chain couples TRBV7-9 to TRBJ2-7, with D possibly matching TRBD1 (6 bases). The germline V gene has CDR1 SEHNR and CDR2 FQNEAQ (reference sequence). The CDR3 is 15 amino acids. Trimming stripped 3 bases from V and 3 bases from J, with 15 bases between. CDR3 sequence reads: CASSFARTEGYEQYF. DNA of the CDR3: TGTGCCAGCAGCTTCGCGCGGACAGAAGGCTACGAGCAGTACTTC.

This chain joins TRBV7-9 and TRBJ2-7; 8 bases map to TRBD1. The ends lost 4 bases at V and 2 bases at J; junction bases unmatched: 7. This CDR3 is built from 15 residues. The germline V gene encodes CDR1 SEHNR and CDR2 FQNEAQ (reference sequence). CDR3 nucleotide sequence: TGTGCCAGCAGCTCGGACAGGGAAGACGCCTACGAGCAGTACTTC. This codes for CASSSDREDAYEQYF.

V usage is TRBV7-2 and J usage is TRBJ2-7; 7 bases align to TRBD1. There are 14 residues in the CDR3. The junction had 3 bases not matched to a gene; V was cut back by 1 base and J by 3 bases. Germline assignment: CDR1 SGHTA and CDR2 FQGNSA. CDR3 nucleotide sequence: TGTGCCAGCAGCTTAGGGCGGACAGGCTACGAGCAGTACTTC. Protein: CASSLGRTGYEQYF.

This sequence joins TRBV19 and TRBJ2-1, with TRBD2 matching 11 bases. CDR3 length equals 16 residues. With 5 bases clipped from V and 0 bases from J, the junction kept 3 bases outside the gene matches. The germline CDR1 and CDR2 sequences are LNHDA and SQIVND (reference sequence). CDR3 sequence (DNA): TGTGCCAGTAGTTCCGGGACTAGCGGCTCCTACAATGAGCAGTTCTTC. Protein: CASSSGTSGSYNEQFF.

V gene TRBV5-4 combines with J gene TRBJ2-2; 9 positions agree with TRBD2. V dropped 2 bases and J dropped 4; count of bases not matched to a gene: 6. Per germline, CDR1 SGHNT and CDR2 YYREEE (reference sequence). The CDR3 extends over 16 amino acids. CDR3 sequence (DNA): TGTGCCAGCAGCTTTGGGCAGCGGGGGGTCACCGGGGAGCTGTTTTTT. It translates to CASSFGQRGVTGELFF.